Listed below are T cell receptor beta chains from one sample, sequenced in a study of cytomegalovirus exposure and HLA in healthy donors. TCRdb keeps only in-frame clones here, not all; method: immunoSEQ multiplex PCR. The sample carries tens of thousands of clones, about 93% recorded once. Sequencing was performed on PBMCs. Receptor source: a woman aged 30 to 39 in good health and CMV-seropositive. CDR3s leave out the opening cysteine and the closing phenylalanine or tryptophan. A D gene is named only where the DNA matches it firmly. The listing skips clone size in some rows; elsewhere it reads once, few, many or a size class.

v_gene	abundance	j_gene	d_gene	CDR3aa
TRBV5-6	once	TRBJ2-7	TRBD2	ASRWALAGVQEQY
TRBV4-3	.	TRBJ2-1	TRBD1	ASSQDLARDSRYNEQF
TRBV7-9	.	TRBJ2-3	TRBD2	ASSRQLSLAGVPDTQY
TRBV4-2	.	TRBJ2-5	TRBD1	ASSQDRQGAYETQY
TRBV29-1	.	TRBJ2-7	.	SVALVNGEQY
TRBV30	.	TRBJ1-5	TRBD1	AWSVGTVNQPQH
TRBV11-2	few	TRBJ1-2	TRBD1	ASSFRDRGQGGYT
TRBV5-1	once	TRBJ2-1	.	ASQSAVGNLYNEQF
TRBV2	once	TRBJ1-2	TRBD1	ASRILDRYGYT
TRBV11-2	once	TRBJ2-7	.	ASSHSYEQY
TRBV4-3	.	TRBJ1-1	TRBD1	ASSQALRQGPYTEAF
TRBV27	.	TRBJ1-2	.	ASSLQGPNYGYT
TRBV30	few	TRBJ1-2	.	AWSPKMRYGYT
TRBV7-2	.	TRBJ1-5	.	ASSFQGLGDQPQH
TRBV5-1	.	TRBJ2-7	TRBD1	ASSWTGSYPYEQY
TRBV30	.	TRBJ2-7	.	AVRKGRGPYEQY
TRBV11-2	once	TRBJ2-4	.	ASSLAGSKNIQY
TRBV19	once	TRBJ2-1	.	ASSIPGLNWDYNEQF
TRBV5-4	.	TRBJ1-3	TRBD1	ASSFQGVGGNTIY
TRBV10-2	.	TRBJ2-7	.	ASSEGRALSYEQY
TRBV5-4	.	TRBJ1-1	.	ASSLAWAVGTEAF
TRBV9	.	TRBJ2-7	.	ASSVGTTSYEQY
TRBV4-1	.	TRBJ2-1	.	ASSQVQGSNEQF
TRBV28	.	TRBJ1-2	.	ATKSGGNYGYT